A selection of T cell receptor beta chains follows, all from one sample in a study of cytomegalovirus exposure and HLA in healthy donors. Generated by immunoSEQ multiplex PCR, the TCRdb table keeps only in-frame clones and is missing some. Of more than 65,000 clones listed, 78% are singletons. Sequencing was performed on PBMCs. The receptor set was obtained from a man in his late teens or twenties in good health and CMV-seropositive. Both conserved end residues are part of each CDR3. D genes are given only for firm matches. Clone size is not always given. Where it is, it says once, few, many or a class for expanded clones.

size: once; V: TRBV2; J: TRBJ2-7; D: TRBD2; CDR3: CASSPPGAGGLNEQYF; DNA: TGTGCCAGCAGTCCGCCGGGGGCGGGAGGGCTGAACGAGCAGTACTTC
size: -; V: TRBV4-2; J: TRBJ1-4; D: -; CDR3: CASSLNQGLNEKLFF; DNA: TGTGCCAGCAGCCTAAACCAGGGACTTAATGAAAAACTGTTTTTT
size: -; V: TRBV27; J: TRBJ2-7; D: -; CDR3: CASRRAAYSYEQYF; DNA: TGTGCCAGCAGAAGAGCGGCCTACTCCTACGAGCAGTACTTC
size: -; V: TRBV9; J: TRBJ1-3; D: -; CDR3: CASSPPGLSGNTIYF; DNA: TGTGCCAGCAGCCCCCCGGGACTCTCTGGAAACACCATATATTTT
size: -; V: TRBV27; J: TRBJ1-2; D: -; CDR3: CASSLSRGQYGYTF; DNA: TGTGCCAGCAGTTTATCGCGTGGGCAGTATGGCTACACCTTC
size: -; V: TRBV6-5; J: TRBJ1-1; D: -; CDR3: CASSYKDSGLTEAFF; DNA: TGTGCCAGCAGTTACAAGGATAGTGGGCTCACTGAAGCTTTCTTT
size: once; V: TRBV5-4; J: TRBJ1-1; D: -; CDR3: CALRRGLETEAFF; DNA: TGTGCCCTCCGAAGGGGTCTGGAGACTGAAGCTTTCTTT
size: once; V: TRBV29-1; J: TRBJ2-4; D: TRBD2; CDR3: CSALVPSGGLRAKNIQYF; DNA: TGCAGCGCCCTAGTTCCTAGCGGGGGGCTCCGGGCCAAAAACATTCAGTACTTC
size: -; V: TRBV9; J: TRBJ2-5; D: -; CDR3: CASSVGRLGETQYF; DNA: TGTGCCAGCAGCGTGGGGCGGTTGGGGGAGACCCAGTACTTC
size: -; V: TRBV9; J: TRBJ2-7; D: -; CDR3: CASSVGSLGTYEQYF; DNA: TGTGCCAGCAGCGTAGGTAGTCTCGGTACCTACGAGCAGTACTTC
size: few; V: TRBV4-2; J: TRBJ2-1; D: TRBD2; CDR3: CASSQPGLAGREQFF; DNA: TGTGCCAGCAGCCAACCGGGACTAGCGGGACGAGAGCAGTTCTTC
size: -; V: TRBV29-1; J: TRBJ2-1; D: TRBD2; CDR3: CSVELAAGVYNEQFF; DNA: TGCAGCGTTGAACTAGCGGCGGGGGTTTACAATGAGCAGTTCTTC
size: -; V: TRBV9; J: TRBJ2-7; D: -; CDR3: CASSVSPLYEQYF; DNA: TGTGCCAGCAGCGTATCCCCCCTCTACGAGCAGTACTTC
size: -; V: TRBV4-2; J: TRBJ2-7; D: -; CDR3: CASSYRGDNSYEQYF; DNA: TGTGCCAGCAGCTACCGGGGGGACAACTCCTACGAGCAGTACTTC
size: once; V: TRBV28; J: TRBJ1-2; D: -; CDR3: CASSGAGTNNYGYTF; DNA: TGTGCCAGCAGTGGGGCCGGGACAAATAACTATGGCTACACCTTC
size: -; V: TRBV6-5; J: TRBJ2-1; D: -; CDR3: CASSSYAGWARDEQFF; DNA: TGTGCCAGCAGTTCCTATGCGGGGTGGGCGCGGGATGAGCAGTTCTTC
size: once; V: TRBV6-5; J: TRBJ1-1; D: -; CDR3: CASSERLNTEAFF; DNA: TGTGCCAGCTCAGAACGACTTAACACTGAAGCTTTCTTT
size: -; V: TRBV25-1; J: TRBJ1-3; D: -; CDR3: CASSEFLGQAGNTIYF; DNA: TGTGCCAGCAGTGAATTTCTGGGGCAAGCTGGAAACACCATATATTTT
size: -; V: TRBV6-1; J: TRBJ2-7; D: -; CDR3: CASSETRGYEQYF; DNA: TGTGCCAGCAGTGAAACGCGGGGCTACGAGCAGTACTTC
size: -; V: TRBV5-1; J: TRBJ1-5; D: -; CDR3: CASSVDSDQPQHF; DNA: TGCGCCAGCAGCGTTGACAGCGACCAGCCCCAGCATTTT
size: -; V: TRBV4-1; J: TRBJ2-4; D: -; CDR3: CASSLWRGAKNIQYF; DNA: TGCGCCAGCAGCCTCTGGCGGGGAGCCAAAAACATTCAGTACTTC
size: -; V: TRBV7-7; J: TRBJ2-7; D: -; CDR3: CASSPAGTYEQYF; DNA: TGTGCTAGCAGCCCCGCAGGCACCTACGAGCAGTACTTC
size: -; V: TRBV5-4; J: TRBJ1-4; D: -; CDR3: CASSLAEGGTRFGKLFF; DNA: TGTGCCAGCAGCTTGGCCGAGGGAGGGACAAGATTCGGAAAACTGTTTTTT
size: -; V: TRBV7-2; J: TRBJ1-1; D: -; CDR3: CASSPSRVTEAFF; DNA: TGTGCCAGCAGTCCCTCCAGGGTTACTGAAGCTTTCTTT
size: -; V: TRBV4-1; J: TRBJ2-2; D: TRBD2; CDR3: CASSLRTSGPNTGELFF; DNA: TGCGCCAGCAGCCTCCGGACTAGCGGACCTAACACCGGGGAGCTGTTTTTT
size: -; V: TRBV7-9; J: TRBJ2-7; D: TRBD2; CDR3: CASSFSGRAVEQYF; DNA: TGTGCCAGCAGCTTTAGCGGGAGGGCCGTCGAGCAGTACTTC
size: -; V: TRBV7-9; J: TRBJ2-3; D: -; CDR3: CASSLVGGASSTDTQYF; DNA: TGTGCCAGCAGCTTAGTAGGGGGGGCCAGTAGCACAGATACGCAGTATTTT